This T cell receptor beta chain came from a study (dated by TCRdb to about 2016). A word on this clonotype: Which antigen it targets is not known. No qualities accompany the bases; no much larger clone lies one base away.

Libraries were made using RT-PCR. Sequencing relied on an Illumina MiSeq. The public reads were quality trimmed at Q25 with fastp and then assembled into clones with MiXCR by TCRdb, keeping productive beta chains. Each entry is one CDR3 protein sequence, shown with its most common DNA and genes. Counted in this sample were about 700,000 distinct CDR3 sequences; approximately 15% of them appeared once. The top ten clones comprise 3% to 4.5% of the sample. Trimming removed 0 bases from V and 5 bases from J, leaving 19 bases between the germline ends. The germline V gene supplies CDR1 ENHRY and CDR2 SYGVKD. The CDR3 contains 17 residues, cysteine and phenylalanine counted. Left in the record is the CDR3 DNA by itself, 51 bases read in frame from the first base.

The clonotype originates from a female donor in good health, serving as a healthy control. In this chain, TRBV10-3 is recombined with TRBJ1-1; perhaps TRBD1 is the D gene, with 6 bases matching. Sequenced: memory CD4+ T cells from blood. The CDR3 protein is CAISESGGGPQGTEAFF. In nucleotides, the sequence is TGTGCCATCAGTGAGTCGGGGGGGGGCCCCCAGGGAACTGAAGCTTTCTTT.